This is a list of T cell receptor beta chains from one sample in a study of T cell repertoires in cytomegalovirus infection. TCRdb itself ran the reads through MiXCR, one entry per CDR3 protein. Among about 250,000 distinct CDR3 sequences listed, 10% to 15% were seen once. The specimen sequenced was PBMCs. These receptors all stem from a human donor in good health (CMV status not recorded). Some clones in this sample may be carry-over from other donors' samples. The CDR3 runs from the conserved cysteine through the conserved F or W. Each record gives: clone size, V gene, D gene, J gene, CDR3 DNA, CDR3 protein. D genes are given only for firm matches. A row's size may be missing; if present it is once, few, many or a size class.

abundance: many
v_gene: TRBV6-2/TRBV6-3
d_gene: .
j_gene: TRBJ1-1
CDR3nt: TGTGCCAGCAGTCGTCCTACGGGTCTGAACACTGAAGCTTTCTTT
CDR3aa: CASSRPTGLNTEAFF

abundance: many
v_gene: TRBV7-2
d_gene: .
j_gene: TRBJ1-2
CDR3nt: TGTGCCAGCAGCCCTGGGACTTTCCAGGGCTACACCTTC
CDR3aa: CASSPGTFQGYTF

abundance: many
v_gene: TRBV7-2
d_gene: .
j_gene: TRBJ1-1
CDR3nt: TGTGCCAGCAGCTTTACAGGCCCCCTCGACAGGTTCGTAAGGAACACTGAAGCTTTCTTT
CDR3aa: CASSFTGPLDRFVRNTEAFF

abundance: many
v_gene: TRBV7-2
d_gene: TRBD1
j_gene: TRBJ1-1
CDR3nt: TGTGCCAGCAGCACCAGACAGGGAGTCACTGAAGCTTTCTTT
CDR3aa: CASSTRQGVTEAFF

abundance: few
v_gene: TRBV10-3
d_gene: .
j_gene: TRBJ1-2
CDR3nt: TGTGCCATCAGTGAGTCTGGCGGTAACTATGGCTACACCTTC
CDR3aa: CAISESGGNYGYTF

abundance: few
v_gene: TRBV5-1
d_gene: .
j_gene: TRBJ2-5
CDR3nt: TGCGCCAGCAGCTTGTTTCTCCGCGGTGGTAGAGAGACCCAGTACTTC
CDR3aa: CASSLFLRGGRETQYF

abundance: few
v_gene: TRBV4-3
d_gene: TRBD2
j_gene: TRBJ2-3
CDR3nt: TGCGCCAGCAGCCATATAGCGGGGGGGTCAGATACGCAGTATTTT
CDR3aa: CASSHIAGGSDTQYF

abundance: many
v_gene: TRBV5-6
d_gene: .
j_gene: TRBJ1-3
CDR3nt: TGTGCCAGCAGCATGGGACCGACGCGCTCTGGAAACACCATATATTTT
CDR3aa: CASSMGPTRSGNTIYF

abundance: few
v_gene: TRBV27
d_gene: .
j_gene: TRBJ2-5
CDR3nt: TGTGCCAGCAGTTTCTGGGTTAGGGGCCAAGAGACCCAGTACTTC
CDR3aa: CASSFWVRGQETQYF

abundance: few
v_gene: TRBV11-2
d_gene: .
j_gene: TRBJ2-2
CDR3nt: TGTGCCAGCAGCCCTGTCGCGGTCGGGGAGCTGTTTTTT
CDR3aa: CASSPVAVGELFF

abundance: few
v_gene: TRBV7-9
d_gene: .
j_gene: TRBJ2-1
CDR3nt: TGTGCCAGCAGCAAAACGTTAGCGGAGGGTGAGCAGTTCTTC
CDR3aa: CASSKTLAEGEQFF

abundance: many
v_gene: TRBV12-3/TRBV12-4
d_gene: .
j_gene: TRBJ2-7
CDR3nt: TGTGCCAGCAGAGGCGCCACCTACGAGCAGTACTTC
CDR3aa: CASRGATYEQYF

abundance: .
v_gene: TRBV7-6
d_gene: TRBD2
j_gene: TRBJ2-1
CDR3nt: TGTGCCAGCAGCGAGCTGGTAGCGGGAGGCTACAATGAGCAGTTCTTC
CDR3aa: CASSELVAGGYNEQFF

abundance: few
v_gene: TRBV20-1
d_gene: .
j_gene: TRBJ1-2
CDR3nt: TGCAGTGCTACCCCCCCGGGGTCCCATAACTATGGCTACACCTTC
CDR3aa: CSATPPGSHNYGYTF

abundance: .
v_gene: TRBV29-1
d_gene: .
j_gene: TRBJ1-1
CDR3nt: TGCAGCGTTGTCACTTCAAACACTGAAGCTTTCTTT
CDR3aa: CSVVTSNTEAFF

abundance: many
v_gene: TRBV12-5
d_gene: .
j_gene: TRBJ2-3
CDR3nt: TGTGCTAGTGCCCCAAATACCCCGGGCGCAGATACGCAGTATTTT
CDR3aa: CASAPNTPGADTQYF

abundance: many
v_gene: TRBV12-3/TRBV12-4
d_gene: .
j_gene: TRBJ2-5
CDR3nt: TGTGCCAGCAGTCCCCTGGAGATGGCCCAGTACTTC
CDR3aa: CASSPLEMAQYF

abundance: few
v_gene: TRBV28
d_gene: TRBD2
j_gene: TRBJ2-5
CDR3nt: TGTGCCAGCAGTTTATGGGGCGGGAGGAGGGGAGAGACCCAGTACTTC
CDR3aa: CASSLWGGRRGETQYF

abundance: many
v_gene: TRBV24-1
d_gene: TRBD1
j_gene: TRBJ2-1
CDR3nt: TGTGCCACCAGCCGGGACAGGACTTCACGGTTCTTC
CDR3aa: CATSRDRTSRFF

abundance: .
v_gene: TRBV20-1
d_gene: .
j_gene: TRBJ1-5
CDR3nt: TGCAGTGCTACATCCGCCAGAGGCAATCAGCCCCAGCATTTT
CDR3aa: CSATSARGNQPQHF

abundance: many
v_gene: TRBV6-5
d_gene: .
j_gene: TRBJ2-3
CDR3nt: TGTGCCAGCAGTTACCTCCTGCGGGGATCGACAGATACGCAGTATTTT
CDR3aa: CASSYLLRGSTDTQYF

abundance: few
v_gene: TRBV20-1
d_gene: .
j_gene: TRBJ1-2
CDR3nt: TGCAGTGCTAGATCCCAGACCCGGCAGGCTAACTATGGCTACACCTTC
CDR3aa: CSARSQTRQANYGYTF

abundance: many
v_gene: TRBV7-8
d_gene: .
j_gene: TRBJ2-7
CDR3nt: TGTGCCAGCAGCCTTAGGGGGGGACTTTACGAGCAGTACTTC
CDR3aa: CASSLRGGLYEQYF